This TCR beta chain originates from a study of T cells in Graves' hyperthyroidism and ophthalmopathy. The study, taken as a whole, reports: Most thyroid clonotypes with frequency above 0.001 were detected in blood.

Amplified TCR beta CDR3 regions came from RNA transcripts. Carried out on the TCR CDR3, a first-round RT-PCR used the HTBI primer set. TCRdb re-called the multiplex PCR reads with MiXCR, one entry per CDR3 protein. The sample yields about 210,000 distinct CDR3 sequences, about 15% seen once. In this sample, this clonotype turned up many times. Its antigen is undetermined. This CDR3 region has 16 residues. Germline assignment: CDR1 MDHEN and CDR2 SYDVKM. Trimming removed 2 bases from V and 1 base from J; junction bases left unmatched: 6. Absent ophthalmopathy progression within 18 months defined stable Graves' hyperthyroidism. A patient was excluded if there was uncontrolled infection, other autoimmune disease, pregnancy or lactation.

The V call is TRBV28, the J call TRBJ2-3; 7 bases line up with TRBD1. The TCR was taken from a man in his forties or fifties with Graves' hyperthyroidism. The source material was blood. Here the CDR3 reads CASSLRGGAGTDTQYF. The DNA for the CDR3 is TGTGCCAGCAGTTTACGAGGGGGCGCTGGCACAGATACGCAGTATTTT.